These 26 T cell receptor beta chains were all obtained from the same sample, sequenced in a study of T cell repertoires in ileal Crohn's disease. Method: immunoSEQ multiplex PCR; TCRdb's copy keeps in-frame clones and lacks some. This table has around 5,000 clones, approximately 82% appearing once. Material: ileal tissue. The receptors shown here come from an adult with Crohn's disease.

The chain combines TRBV5-4 with TRBJ1-4; TRBD1 might be the D (6 bases). The CDR3 sequence is 15 residues long. Trimming cost V 4 bases and J 7 bases, with 17 bases left between them. Germline CDR1 is SGHNT and CDR2 is YYREEE (reference sequence). CDR3 sequence: CASSPGTHSLEKLFF. As DNA, the CDR3 is TGTGCCAGCAGCCCCGGGACACATTCCCTTGAAAAACTGTTTTTT. Combining the CDR3 with reference TRBV5-4 and TRBJ1-4 gives the whole variable domain ETGVTQSPTHLIKTRGQQVTLRCSSQSGHNTVSWYQQALGQGPQFIFQYYREEENGRGNFPPRFSGLQFPNYSSELNVNALELDDSALYLCASSPGTHSLEKLFFGSGTQLSVL.

The chain carries TRBV15 and TRBJ2-3; D possibly corresponds to TRBD2 (7 bases). The germline V and J ends were trimmed by 3 bases and 6 bases, with 16 bases remaining between them. This CDR3 is built from 15 residues. Germline CDR1 and CDR2: LNHNV and YYDKDF (reference sequence). CDR3 sequence: CATSRFAGAGDTQYF. CDR3 coding DNA: TGTGCCACCAGCAGGTTCGCGGGGGCAGGGGATACGCAGTATTTT.

With respect to this clone: The junction departs from germline at one end; a sequencing error may be responsible. J is TRBJ2-7 and V is TRBV5-4, with D maybe TRBD1 (5 bases). The CDR3 extends over 11 amino acids. Per germline, CDR1 SGHNT and CDR2 YYREEE (reference sequence). CDR3 bases: TGTACCAGCAACTCCGACAGCGAGCAGTACTTC. Protein sequence: CTSNSDSEQYF.

This clone was seen a handful of times. The chain is built from TRBV5-6 and TRBJ1-6; D is possibly TRBD1 (6 bases). Germline V gives CDR1 SGHDT, CDR2 YYEEEE. Trimming took 4 bases from V and 0 from J, leaving 8 bases between them. There are 15 residues in the CDR3. In DNA form, the CDR3 reads TGTGCCAGCAGCGGACAGAGCTCCTATAATTCACCCCTCCACTTT. Its translation is CASSGQSSYNSPLHF.

This clone came up once. The rearrangement joins TRBV5-3 to TRBJ1-5, with 7 bases fitting TRBD1. TRBV5-3 carries the ORF label, with uncertain function. The junction had 17 bases not matched to a gene; V was cut back by 4 bases and J by 4 bases. This CDR3 comprises 18 residues. CDR3 residues: CARSRLHGKDRVNQPQHF. CDR3 nucleotides: TGTGCCAGAAGCCGACTACACGGCAAAGACAGGGTGAATCAGCCCCAGCATTTT.

The V call is TRBV5-4, the J call TRBJ2-1; possible D gene TRBD2, 6 bases. CDR3 length: 16 residues. Germline CDR1 reads SGHNT; CDR2 reads YYREEE (reference sequence). Trimming took 0 bases from V and 4 from J, leaving 14 bases between them. CDR3 sequence (DNA): TGTGCCAGCAGCTTGGCCGGGGGTCGATCGTACAATGAGCAGTTCTTC. Translated, it gives CASSLAGGRSYNEQFF.

The chain uses TRBV7-9 and TRBJ1-1; 12 bases are a match to TRBD1. Germline V gene data show CDR1 as SEHNR and CDR2 as FQNEAQ (reference sequence). The trim removed 5 bases at V and 4 bases at J, leaving 5 bases unmatched. CDR3 length equals 15 residues. As DNA, the CDR3 is TGTGCCAGCAGCCCCAGGGACAGGGGGCTCACTGAAGCTTTCTTT. It specifies CASSPRDRGLTEAFF.

The rearrangement links TRBV2 to TRBJ1-1, with 9 bases that match TRBD1. In germline, CDR1 is SNHLY, CDR2 FYNNEI. Trimming cost V 5 bases and J 3 bases; bases outside gene matches: 4. The CDR3 has 14 residues. CDR3 DNA: TGTGCCAGCAGTTCACAGGGGGCAGACACTGAAGCTTTCTTT. Its translation: CASSSQGADTEAFF.

The chain employs TRBV28 and TRBJ2-7; 11 bases agree with TRBD2. CDR3 size: 15 residues. Germline V gene lookup returns CDR1 MDHEN and CDR2 SYDVKM. Trimming at V came to 5 bases and at J to 4 bases, leaving 7 bases not matched to a gene. The CDR3 DNA reads as TGTGCCAGCAGTCCGTTTAGCGGGGGGGCTTACGAGCAGTACTTC. It yields the protein CASSPFSGGAYEQYF.

The chain combines TRBV14 with TRBJ2-3; 10 nucleotides agree with TRBD2. In germline, CDR1 is SGHDN, CDR2 FVKESK. The CDR3 is 18 amino acids. V was pared by 5 bases and J by 4 bases, with 15 bases of the junction left unmatched. The CDR3 sequence: CASSYSLLAGNRADTQYF. In nucleotides, the CDR3 is TGTGCCAGCAGCTACTCCTTACTAGCGGGGAACCGGGCAGATACGCAGTATTTT.

The chain has TRBV11-3 and TRBJ2-1, with 16 bases identical to TRBD2. Trimming at V came to 4 bases and at J to 5 bases, leaving 8 bases not matched to a gene. Germline V gene lookup returns CDR1 SGHNT and CDR2 YENEEA. The CDR3 sequence is 18 residues long. The chain's CDR3 is CASSSGLAGGPTHNEQFF. In DNA, the CDR3 is TGTGCCAGCAGCTCGGGACTAGCGGGGGGGCCCACACACAATGAGCAGTTCTTC.

The CDR3 nucleotides read TGTGCCAGCAGTGTACAGGGGGGGAACTCCTACGAGCAGTACTTC. Translating gives CASSVQGGNSYEQYF. This chain uses TRBV6-4 with TRBJ2-7; TRBD1 might be the D (8 bases). Germline-derived CDR1 and CDR2 are MRHNA and SNTAGT. This CDR3 has 15 residues. V lost 4 bases to trimming and J lost 0 bases, with 13 bases between them.

V is TRBV19 and J is TRBJ1-1; perhaps TRBD1 as D (5 bases). V lost 6 bases and J lost 0, with 8 bases in between. Germline CDR1 is LNHDA and CDR2 is SQIVND (reference sequence). The CDR3 is 13 amino acids. The CDR3 region is CASSRTLNTEAFF. In DNA form, the CDR3 reads TGTGCCAGTAGCCGGACACTGAACACTGAAGCTTTCTTT.

V and J are TRBV6-6 and TRBJ1-2; D perhaps matches TRBD1 (6 bases). This CDR3 has 13 amino acids. The ends were cut back, 5 bases at V and 7 bases at J, with 14 bases in the middle. Germline V gives CDR1 MNHNY, CDR2 SVGAGI (reference sequence). CDR3 sequence (DNA): TGTGCCAGCAGTAGGAAGGGGGAGGGTGGCTACACCTTC. Residues: CASSRKGEGGYTF.

This clone has only one observation. The chain recombines TRBV28 with TRBJ1-1; tentatively, D is TRBD1 (6 bases). Trimming stripped 5 bases from V and 1 base from J, with 17 bases between. This CDR3 has 16 amino acids. Per germline, CDR1 MDHEN and CDR2 SYDVKM. CDR3 amino acids: CASSASLGQKNTEAFF. DNA for the CDR3: TGTGCCAGCAGTGCCTCCCTCGGACAGAAGAACACTGAAGCTTTCTTT.

The gene calls are TRBV6-1 and TRBJ2-7; no reliable D call. CDR3 length: 12 amino acids. Trimming stripped 9 bases from V and 0 bases from J, with 9 bases between. Germline lookup yields CDR1 MNHNS and CDR2 SASEGT. Written as DNA, the CDR3 is TGTGCCAGTGACTCCCGCTCCTACGAGCAGTACTTC. Translation gives CASDSRSYEQYF.

The chain is built from TRBV19 and TRBJ2-1; 10 bases map to TRBD1. This CDR3 has 15 residues. Germline-derived CDR1 and CDR2 are LNHDA and SQIVND (reference sequence). V lost 1 base and J lost 7; bases outside the gene matches: 4. The CDR3 loop reads CASSIGGQGGNEQFF. The CDR3 DNA reads TGTGCCAGTAGTATAGGCGGACAGGGGGGGAATGAGCAGTTCTTC.

The rearrangement links TRBV7-2 to TRBJ1-2; a possible D gene is TRBD1 (5 bases). The germline CDR1 and CDR2 sequences are SGHTA and FQGNSA. The CDR3 extends over 14 amino acids. V was trimmed by 1 base and J by 8 bases, leaving 14 bases between them. CDR3 coding DNA: TGTGCCAGCAGCTTAGGGTCCAGGGCTGGCGGCTACACCTTC. Translating it yields CASSLGSRAGGYTF.

The chain couples TRBV6-5 to TRBJ1-5; TRBD1 agrees at 7 bases. V shed 5 bases, J shed 0 bases, and the junction held 4 bases outside the gene matches. The germline V gene encodes CDR1 MNHEY and CDR2 SVGAGI. The CDR3 runs 15 residues. The CDR3 coding sequence is TGTGCCAGCAGTCCGCGGACAGGTAGCAATCAGCCCCAGCATTTT. This codes for CASSPRTGSNQPQHF.

V and J are TRBV7-6 and TRBJ1-1, with a possible D match to TRBD1 (5 bases). Trimming removed 1 base from V and 2 bases from J, with 8 bases in between. The CDR3 sequence is 14 residues long. Per the germline V gene, CDR1 is SGHVS and CDR2 is FNYEAQ. CDR3 in DNA: TGTGCCAGCAGCTTAGATGGGGCAAACACTGAAGCTTTCTTT. This translates into CASSLDGANTEAFF.

V is TRBV2 and J is TRBJ2-3, with D possibly being TRBD2 (6 bases). V was pared by 6 bases and J by 2 bases, with 15 bases between. The CDR3 sequence is 15 residues long. The germline V gene has CDR1 SNHLY and CDR2 FYNNEI. The CDR3 is CASSALGGVTDTQYF. The CDR3 DNA is TGTGCCAGCAGCGCTCTGGGCGGGGTCACAGATACGCAGTATTTT.

This rearrangement joins TRBV10-3 to TRBJ2-1; 9 bases fit TRBD2. V trimming: 0 bases; J trimming: 8 bases; junction bases outside the gene matches: 8. Germline V lookup: CDR1 ENHRY, CDR2 SYGVKD. The CDR3 extends over 16 amino acids. CDR3 nucleotides: TGTGCCATCAGTGAGTCGGGCGGGGGGGCCGAGGATGAGCAGTTCTTC. Protein sequence: CAISESGGGAEDEQFF.

The chain recombines TRBV5-1 with TRBJ1-3; D call uncertain. This CDR3 is 16 amino acids long. V was cut by 2 bases and J by 0 bases, with 12 bases left in between. The germline CDR1 and CDR2 sequences are SGHRS and YFSETQ. The CDR3 loop is CASSLVGLVSGNTIYF. CDR3 bases: TGCGCCAGCAGCTTAGTAGGACTTGTCTCTGGAAACACCATATATTTT.

The chain couples TRBV7-9 to TRBJ1-2; D perhaps matches TRBD1 (6 bases). CDR1 SEHNR and CDR2 FQNEAQ come from the germline V gene (reference sequence). V lost 1 base and J 8 bases, leaving 11 bases between the germline ends. The CDR3 has 13 amino acids. The CDR3 bases are TGTGCCAGCAGCTTAGAAGGGGGAAGGGGCTACACCTTC. This encodes CASSLEGGRGYTF.

The rearrangement links TRBV14 to TRBJ2-5; possible D gene TRBD2, 6 bases. V was clipped by 4 bases and J by 5 bases, with 11 bases between them. The CDR3 runs 13 residues. Germline V gene sequence: CDR1 SGHDN, CDR2 FVKESK. The CDR3 region has the DNA TGTGCCAGCAGCCGCCCAGGGAGGGAGACCCAGTACTTC. Encoded protein: CASSRPGRETQYF.

Here the CDR3 reads CASAGLDSSRYGYTF. In nucleotides, the CDR3 is TGTGCCAGCGCTGGTTTGGACTCCTCACGGTATGGCTACACCTTC. This sequence joins TRBV28 and TRBJ1-2; D is ambiguous. CDR1 is MDHEN, CDR2 SYDVKM, per germline. V shed 8 bases and J shed 5 bases, with 21 bases lying between them. The CDR3 has 15 amino acids.